Below are 5 T cell receptor beta chains sequenced from a single sample in a study of shared clonotypes between healthy human individuals. Naive CD8 cells comprised CD45RO-negative, CCR7-positively selected cells, excluding terminally differentiated effector memory CD45RA+ cells. Clones were read by immunoSEQ multiplex PCR, and TCRdb kept only the in-frame ones, dropping some. The sample lists about 2 million clones; about 95% were seen once. The sequenced sample was naive CD8+ T cells sorted from blood. Source of these receptors: a man aged 18 to 29 in good health.

The CDR3 sequence: CASSGSDEKLFF. The CDR3 bases are TGTGCCAGCAGCGGGTCAGATGAAAAACTGTTTTTT. This chain connects TRBV5-6 to TRBJ1-4; D remains unclear. There are 12 residues in the CDR3. Germline V gene data show CDR1 as SGHDT and CDR2 as YYEEEE. Trimming removed 4 bases from V and 6 bases from J, with 7 bases in between.

V and J are TRBV5-6 and TRBJ2-7; no firm D call. The ends were cut back, 5 bases at V and 3 bases at J, with 9 bases in the middle. Germline V gives CDR1 SGHDT, CDR2 YYEEEE. This CDR3 contains 12 residues. CDR3 coding DNA: TGTGCCAGCAGTTTTGAAAACTACGAGCAGTACTTC. Protein: CASSFENYEQYF.

This chain uses TRBV7-9 with TRBJ2-7; perhaps TRBD2 as D (6 bases). The CDR3 is made up of 15 amino acids. Trimming left V 0 bases short and J 5 bases short, with 14 bases between. Germline CDR1 is SEHNR and CDR2 is FQNEAQ (reference sequence). CDR3 amino acids: CASSLAYGGPDEQYF. The CDR3 DNA reads TGTGCCAGCAGCTTAGCGTACGGGGGTCCTGACGAGCAGTACTTC. Supplemented by reference TRBV7-9 and TRBJ2-7, the full variable domain reads DTGVSQNPRHKITKRGQNVTFRCDPISEHNRLYWYRQTLGQGPEFLTYFQNEAQLEKSRLLSDRFSAERPKGSFSTLEIQRTEQGDSAMYLCASSLAYGGPDEQYFGPGTRLTVT.

This clone was recorded only once. The CDR3 loop reads CASTSGGIYEQYF. The CDR3 DNA sequence: TGTGCCAGCACCTCCGGAGGGATCTACGAGCAGTACTTC. The chain joins TRBV7-9 to TRBJ2-7; a weak D match, TRBD2 (6 bases). The CDR3 is 13 residues long. Germline values: CDR1 SEHNR, CDR2 FQNEAQ (reference sequence). V was clipped by 7 bases and J by 3 bases, with 13 bases between them.

V gene TRBV27 combines with J gene TRBJ2-2, with D unresolved. V lost 2 bases and J lost 4, with 11 bases in between. Germline CDR1 MNHEY, CDR2 SMNVEV (reference sequence). The CDR3 length is 15 residues. The CDR3 is CASSLGVRGTGELFF. The CDR3 coding sequence is TGTGCCAGCAGTTTAGGGGTTCGAGGCACCGGGGAGCTGTTTTTT.